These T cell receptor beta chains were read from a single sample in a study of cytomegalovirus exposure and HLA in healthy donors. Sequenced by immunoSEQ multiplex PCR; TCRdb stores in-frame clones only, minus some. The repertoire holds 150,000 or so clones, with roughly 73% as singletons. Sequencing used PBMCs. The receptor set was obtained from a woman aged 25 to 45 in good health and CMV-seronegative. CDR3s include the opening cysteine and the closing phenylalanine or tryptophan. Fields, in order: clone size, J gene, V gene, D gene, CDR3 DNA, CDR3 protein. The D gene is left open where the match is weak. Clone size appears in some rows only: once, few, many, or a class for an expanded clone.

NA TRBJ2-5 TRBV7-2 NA TGTGCCAGCAGCTTATCCCGACTCGAGGCCCAGTACTTC CASSLSRLEAQYF
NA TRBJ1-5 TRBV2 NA TGTGCCACCAGATATCCGGGGAGCAATCAGCCCCAGCATTTT CATRYPGSNQPQHF
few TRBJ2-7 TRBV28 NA TGTGCCAGCAGTTTCTGGACAGATTCCTACGAGCAGTACTTC CASSFWTDSYEQYF
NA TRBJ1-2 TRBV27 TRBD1 TGTGCCAGCAGTTTAGAAGGAGGACAGGGTCCCGTTGGGTATGGCTACACCTTC CASSLEGGQGPVGYGYTF
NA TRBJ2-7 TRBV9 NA TGTGCCAGCAGCCCCAGCCTTGGGGCGGGAAGCTCCTACGAGCAGTACTTC CASSPSLGAGSSYEQYF
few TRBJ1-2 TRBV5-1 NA TGCGCCAGCAGCTTGGGGTCGTCAGACTATGGCTACACCTTC CASSLGSSDYGYTF
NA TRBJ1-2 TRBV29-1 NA TGCAGCGTTGACAGGATGGGTTGGGGCTACACCTTC CSVDRMGWGYTF
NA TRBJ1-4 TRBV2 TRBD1 TGTGCCAGCAGGGACAGGGGTTGGAATGAAAAACTGTTTTTT CASRDRGWNEKLFF
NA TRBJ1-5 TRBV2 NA TGTGCCAGCCGGTACTATCCCAATCAGCCCCAGCATTTT CASRYYPNQPQHF
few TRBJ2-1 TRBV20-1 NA TGCAGTGCCCGCGGCTACAATGAGCAGTTCTTC CSARGYNEQFF
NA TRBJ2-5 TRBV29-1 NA TGCAGCGCGTACAGGGACGAAGAGACCCAGTACTTC CSAYRDEETQYF
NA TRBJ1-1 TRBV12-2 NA TGTGCAAGTCGCCCCAAGGGCCTCTGGACAGGGGTCCCCTGGTACACTGAAGCTTTCTTT CASRPKGLWTGVPWYTEAFF
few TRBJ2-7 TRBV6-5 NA TGTGCCAGCAGGGAACGGGTACAGTACTTC CASRERVQYF
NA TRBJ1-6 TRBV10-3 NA TGTGCCATCAGTGATCAAAGGGGCTCCTATAATTCACCCCTCCACTTT CAISDQRGSYNSPLHF
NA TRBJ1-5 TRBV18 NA TGTGCCAGCTCAGAACGGGGGGATCAGCCCCAGCATTTT CASSERGDQPQHF
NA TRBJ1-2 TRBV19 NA TGTGCCAGTAGTTACAGGGCCACCAATGGCTACACCTTC CASSYRATNGYTF
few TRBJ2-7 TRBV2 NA TGTGCCAGCTCAAGTACAAGGGGCCTCTTCTCCTACGAGCAGTACTTC CASSSTRGLFSYEQYF
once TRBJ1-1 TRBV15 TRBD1 TGTGCCACCAGCAGGGACAGGTTGAACACTGAAGCTTTCTTT CATSRDRLNTEAFF
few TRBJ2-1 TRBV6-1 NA TGTGCCAGCAGTGAAGCAAGGACTTCAGGCTACAATGAGCAGTTCTTC CASSEARTSGYNEQFF
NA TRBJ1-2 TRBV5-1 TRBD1 TGCGCCAGCAGCTGGGGACAGGGTTCGGCTGGCTACACCTTC CASSWGQGSAGYTF
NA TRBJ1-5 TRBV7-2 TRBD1 TGTGCCAGCAGCTTGGGACAGGGGGCAGGTCAGCCCCAGCATTTT CASSLGQGAGQPQHF
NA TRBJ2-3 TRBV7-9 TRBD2 TGTGCCAGCAGCTTTTATTTGCGGGGGGGCGCAGATACGCAGTATTTT CASSFYLRGGADTQYF
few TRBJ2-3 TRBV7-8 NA TGTGCCAGCAGCAAACGGTCCGGGGGGCGCACAGATACGCAGTATTTT CASSKRSGGRTDTQYF
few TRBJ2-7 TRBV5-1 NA TGCGCCAGCAGCGGAACAGGGTATAACGAGCAGTACTTC CASSGTGYNEQYF
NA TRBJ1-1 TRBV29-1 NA TGCAGCGTTGTTTTCGGAGCAGGGCGCCTTGAAGCTTTCTTT CSVVFGAGRLEAFF
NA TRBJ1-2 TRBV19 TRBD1 TGTGCCAGTAGTATAGGCTGGACAGGGGACTATGGCTACACCTTC CASSIGWTGDYGYTF
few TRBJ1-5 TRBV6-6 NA TGTGCCAGCAGCAGGACAGATGGCAATCAGCCCCAGCATTTT CASSRTDGNQPQHF
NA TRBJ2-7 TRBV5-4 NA TGTGCCAGCAGCTTGGACCCATCCTACGAGCAGTACTTC CASSLDPSYEQYF
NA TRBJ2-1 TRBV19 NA TGTGCCAGTACTTTCGGGGTCAGAGTCCTCAATGAGCAGTTCTTC CASTFGVRVLNEQFF
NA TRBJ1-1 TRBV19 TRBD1 TGTGCCAGTAGTAAAGACAGGGGGCGCACTGAAGCTTTCTTT CASSKDRGRTEAFF
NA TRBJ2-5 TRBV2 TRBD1 TGTGCCAGCTCGGGACAGGCACTTCAAGAGACCCAGTACTTC CASSGQALQETQYF
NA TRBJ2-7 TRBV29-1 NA TGCAGCGTTGAAGATCACGCGGACGAGCAGTACTTC CSVEDHADEQYF
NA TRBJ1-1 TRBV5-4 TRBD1 TGTGCCAGCAGTCGGCCGGGACAGTACACGCTGAACACTGAAGCTTTCTTT CASSRPGQYTLNTEAFF
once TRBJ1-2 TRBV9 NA TGTGCCAGCAAACCTACCCCCGAACTCTATGGCTACACCTTC CASKPTPELYGYTF
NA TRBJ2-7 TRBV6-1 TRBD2 TGTGCCACCCTGGGACTACTCCCTTCCTACGAGCAGTACTTC CATLGLLPSYEQYF
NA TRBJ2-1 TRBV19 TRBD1 TGTGCCAGTAGTACGGACAGGTTGAATGAGCAGTTCTTC CASSTDRLNEQFF
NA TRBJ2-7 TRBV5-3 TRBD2 TGTGCCAGAAGCTTGCCTAGCGGGGGGCCAATTTCCTACGAGCAGTACTTC CARSLPSGGPISYEQYF
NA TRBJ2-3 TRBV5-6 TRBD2 TGTGCCAGCAGCTCGATAGTATTAGCGGGGGGCACAGATACGCAGTATTTT CASSSIVLAGGTDTQYF
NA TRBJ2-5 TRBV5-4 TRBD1 TGTGCCAGCAGCTCAGGGACAGACTCAGGGACCCAGTACTTC CASSSGTDSGTQYF
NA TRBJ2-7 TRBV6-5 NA TGTGCCAGCAGAGATGGGGCAGGGGATCGCTACGAGCAGTACTTC CASRDGAGDRYEQYF
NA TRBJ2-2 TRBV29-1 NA TGCAGCGTCTCCATCGACAGGACCGGGGAGCTGTTTTTT CSVSIDRTGELFF